This T cell receptor beta chain was obtained from a study of blood T cell repertoires in COVID-19. Overall study context: COVID-19 samples from acute and convalescent phases originated in the United States, Italy and Spain. PBMCs, B-cell-depleted T cells, or T cells provided the cDNA or gDNA that made up the material.

The CDR3 runs to 14 residues. Germline V gives CDR1 SEHNR, CDR2 FQNEAQ (reference sequence). V lost 2 bases to trimming and J lost 3 bases; unmatched junction nucleotides: 3. Original processing methods: Reference gene primer amplification yielded estimated nucleated cell counts. TCRdb's copy holds only in-frame clones and misses some; the assay was immunoSEQ multiplex PCR. V, J and clone size are those of that table, while D and trimming were read from the DNA. The sample lists some 160,000 clones; around 83% were seen once. The source is a woman in her seventies who had recovered from COVID-19. Sequences were obtained from peripheral blood. The chain employs TRBV7-9 and TRBJ1-1; TRBD1 matches 7 bases. CDR3 nucleotide sequence: TGTGCCAGCAGCTTAATTCAGGGGGACACTGAAGCTTTCTTT. This gives the protein CASSLIQGDTEAFF. Using reference TRBV7-9 and TRBJ1-1 for the parts outside the CDR3, the full variable domain is DTGVSQNPRHKITKRGQNVTFRCDPISEHNRLYWYRQTLGQGPEFLTYFQNEAQLEKSRLLSDRFSAERPKGSFSTLEIQRTEQGDSAMYLCASSLIQGDTEAFFGQGTRLTVV.